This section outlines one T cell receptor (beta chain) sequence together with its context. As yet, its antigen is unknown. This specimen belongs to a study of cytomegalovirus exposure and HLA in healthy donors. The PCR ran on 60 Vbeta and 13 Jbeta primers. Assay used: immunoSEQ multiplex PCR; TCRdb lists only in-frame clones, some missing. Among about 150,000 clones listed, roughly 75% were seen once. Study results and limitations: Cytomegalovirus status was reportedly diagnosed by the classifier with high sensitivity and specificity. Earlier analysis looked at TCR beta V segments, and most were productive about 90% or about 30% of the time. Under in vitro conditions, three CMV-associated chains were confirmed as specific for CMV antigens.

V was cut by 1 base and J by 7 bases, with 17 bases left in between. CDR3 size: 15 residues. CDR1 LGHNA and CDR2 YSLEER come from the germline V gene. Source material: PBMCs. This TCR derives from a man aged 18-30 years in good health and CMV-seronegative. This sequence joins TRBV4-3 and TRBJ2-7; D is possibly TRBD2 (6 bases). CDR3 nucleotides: TGCGCCAGCAGCCAAGTGTGGCACTCGGAGGGGGAGCAGTACTTC. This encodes CASSQVWHSEGEQYF.